This record concerns one TCR beta chain sequence. The data originate from a study of T cell changes during pregnancy in multiple sclerosis. Repertoires were generated with immunoSEQ multiplex PCR, while TCRdb's copy carries only in-frame clones and drops some. The sample has roughly 68,000 clones; about 91% are singletons. The sequence derives from a female donor in good health, enrolled as a control in a pregnancy study. Here the sequenced sample was peripheral blood, taken in the second trimester of pregnancy.

CDR3 region: CASCLLTGRAFF. In DNA, the CDR3 is TGTGCCAGCTGCCTTTTGACGGGTAGAGCTTTCTTT. The chain carries TRBV27 and TRBJ1-1; D is unresolved. This CDR3 spans 12 amino acids. Trimming removed 8 bases from V and 10 bases from J, with 17 bases in between. Germline V gene sequence: CDR1 MNHEY, CDR2 SMNVEV (reference sequence).